The subject of this entry is one TCR beta chain. Its binding antigen is unknown. Within one base of it there is no much larger clone, and no base qualities were kept. The sample is drawn from a study of Ad26.COV2.S vaccination and SARS-CoV-2 variants (dated by TCRdb to 2020 to 2022). Regarding the complete study: Donors in the vaccine arm were drawn from COV1001, a phase I-IIa trial of Ad26.COV2.S in healthy adults that was multicentre, randomized, double-blind and placebo-controlled. Ad26.COV2.S was given intramuscularly at 5x10^10 or 1x10^11 viral particles, as a single shot or as two shots 56 days apart. Trial participants were randomized into five groups of five: low-dose or high-dose Ad26.COV2.S given once or twice, or placebo on both occasions. The TCR-sequenced set comprised approximately 30 samples: approximately 19 Ad26.COV2.S vaccine recipients, 5 placebo recipients and 8 SARS-CoV-2 convalescent individuals. The specificity and breadth of SARS-CoV-2-reactive T cell receptors after Ad26.COV2.S vaccination were assessed by TCRbeta repertoire sequencing. Blinding of investigators to trial group allocation was maintained during experiments and outcome assessment.

TCRbeta CDR3 regions were sequenced with the immunoSEQ Assay. After extraction, genomic DNA underwent amplification by bias-controlled multiplex PCR, followed by high-throughput sequencing. Concerning the study's data processing: Collapsing and filtering of sequences were performed to quantify the absolute abundance of each unique TCRbeta CDR3 region. T cell fraction was estimated by normalization of TCRbeta template counts to usable DNA, with usable DNA being measured through amplification of reference genes present in all nucleated cells. Repertoire TCRs were annotated as SARS-CoV-2-specific when V gene, CDR3 amino acid sequence and J gene were exactly matched to a known reactive TCR set. The reference SARS-CoV-2 TCR set was derived from MIRA and filtered for enrichment in COVID-19-positive ImmuneCODE repertoires, a step that removed public or cross-reactive TCRs. Drawing on the MIRA antigens, annotated TCRs were analysed further at the level of specific ORF or position within ORF. Breadth was defined as the number of annotated unique rearrangements divided by the total number of unique productive rearrangements, and depth was defined as the summed frequency of the annotated unique rearrangements. Two-sided Wilcoxon rank-sum tests were applied when comparing TCR breadth between groups. As stored in TCRdb, this immuneACCESS dataset retains in-frame rearrangements with V and J assigned. A fraction of the clones does not appear; measured against another copy, unresolved V genes explain less than half of the discrepancy, and the remainder lacks a known reason. The D gene and trimming were derived from the DNA, and the V and J assignments and clone size from that table. This sample comprises hundreds of thousands of clones, more than 75% of them detected only once. The top ten clones comprise about 3.5% of the sample.

The label giving this sample's treatment or condition can be read as: around 19 received Ad26.COV2.S at low or high dose, single or two shots; about 5 received placebo; per-sample allocation not given. For vaccine and placebo recipients, the sequenced repertoires came from samples collected on day 63 after the first injection. In Cohort 1b, around 23 adults aged 18-55 years were enrolled at a single site in Boston, USA, between 29 July and 7 August 2020. Ad26.COV2.S was a replication-incompetent adenovirus type 26 vector that expressed a prefusion-stabilized SARS-CoV-2 spike protein derived from the original Wuhan strain. For CDR1 and CDR2, the germline V gene lists MNHEY and SVGAGI. From cysteine to phenylalanine, the CDR3 is 16 amino acids long. Solely the CDR3 DNA is kept, with 48 bases framed from the first base. V lost 0 bases and J lost 10 bases; the stretch between them is 19 bases long. Overall results and qualifications from the work: Higher spike-specific TCR breadth was observed in Ad26.COV2.S recipients than in placebo recipients (P = 0.0014). After vaccination, substantial breadth of spike-specific CD8+ and CD4+ T cell responses was reported. The study lacked the statistical power to compare responses across vaccine doses or regimens. According to the authors, total T cell responses may have been underestimated by the TCR breadth and depth analyses. Vaccine and placebo recipients had similar non-spike TCR breadth, a finding consistent with the vaccine containing only spike.

The source material was peripheral blood, sampled in a trial of Ad26.COV2.S vaccine versus placebo. This TCR was sampled from a person between 18 and 65 years old who received the Ad26.COV2.S COVID-19 vaccine or a placebo. The V and J genes are TRBV6-5 and TRBJ2-1; no D gene call is confident. The CDR3 protein is CASSYSMYSARGEQFF. The sequence in DNA is TGTGCCAGCAGTTACTCGATGTACAGTGCGAGAGGCGAGCAGTTCTTC.